The subject of this entry is one T cell receptor (beta chain). Its antigen is undetermined. Data came from immunoSEQ multiplex PCR; TCRdb stores just in-frame clones and leaves some out. This table holds approximately 400,000 clones, around 84% found once. The sample comes from a study of Ad26.COV2.S vaccination and SARS-CoV-2 variants. Study at large: Once, or twice with 56 days between doses, Ad26.COV2.S was given intramuscularly. Findings and caveats of the study: Estimates derived from TCR breadth and depth analyses may have underestimated total T cell responses.

Indicated treatment: roughly 18 received Ad26.COV2.S at low or high dose, single or two shots; a few received placebo; per-sample allocation not given. Specimen acquisition occurred on day 63 following the initial vaccine or placebo injection. Germline V gene sequence: CDR1 SGDLS, CDR2 YYNGEE. The CDR3 has 14 residues. With 3 bases clipped from V and 2 bases from J, the junction kept 5 bases outside the gene matches. The sequencing here drew on peripheral blood, taken in a trial of Ad26.COV2.S vaccine versus placebo. This TCR came from a person aged 18-65 years who received the Ad26.COV2.S COVID-19 vaccine or a placebo. V and J are TRBV9 and TRBJ2-7; 7 nucleotides line up with TRBD1. CDR3 DNA: TGTGCCAGCAGCGCTGGGGGACAGCCCTACGAGCAGTACTTC. It codes for CASSAGGQPYEQYF. Drawing the rest from reference TRBV9 and TRBJ2-7, the complete variable domain is DSGVTQTPKHLITATGQRVTLRCSPRSGDLSVYWYQQSLDQGLQFLIQYYNGEERAKGNILERFSAQQFPDLHSELNLSSLELGDSALYFCASSAGGQPYEQYFGPGTRLTVT.